This passage covers 28 T cell receptor beta chains from one sample sequenced in a study of blood T cell repertoires in COVID-19 (dated by TCRdb to 2020 to 2021). The library was built by means of the immunoSEQ multiplex PCR assay. Entries here come from immuneACCESS through TCRdb and include only in-frame sequences with V and J called. Some clones fail to appear in such tables; in the studies checked, an unresolved V gene covers under half of the shortfall, and the cause of the remainder is unknown. A total of approximately 280,000 clones appear in this sample, 75% to 90% of them only once. Together, the top ten hold 9.5% to 11% of the sample. The sequenced material came from peripheral blood. The receptor source for this set is a woman in her 70s with acute or convalescent COVID-19.

The chain carries TRBV30 and TRBJ2-3, with 7 bases fitting TRBD1. Germline V lookup: CDR1 GTSNPN, CDR2 SVGIG (reference sequence). V lost 0 bases to trimming and J lost 6 bases; unmatched junction nucleotides: 6. This CDR3 region has 14 residues. The CDR3, as DNA: TGTGCCTGGAGTGTACTACAGGGGCGGGATACGCAGTATTTT. As protein: CAWSVLQGRDTQYF.

This clone was observed a handful of times. The CDR3 nucleotides read TGCGCCAGCGGACTAGCGGGGAACTCCTACGAGCAGTACTTC. Its translation: CASGLAGNSYEQYF. The chain links TRBV10-2 to TRBJ2-7; 12 bases match TRBD2. CDR1 WSHSY and CDR2 SAAADI come from the germline V gene. The J segment lost 0 bases and the V segment lost 8 bases, leaving 2 bases of the junction unmatched. The CDR3 runs 14 residues.

This chain connects TRBV27 to TRBJ2-7; TRBD2 agrees at 7 bases. The V segment lost 4 bases and the J segment 0 bases; nucleotides outside the gene matches: 9. CDR3 size: 16 residues. The germline gives CDR1 MNHEY, CDR2 SMNVEV (reference sequence). The CDR3 DNA follows: TGTGCCAGCAGTTCCTCGCCGGGGGGACTCTCCTACGAGCAGTACTTC. Its protein product is CASSSSPGGLSYEQYF.

The V call is TRBV6-5, the J call TRBJ1-3; no clear D gene. With 4 bases removed from V and 4 bases from J, the gap between germline ends came to 8 bases. CDR3 length: 13 amino acids. The germline CDR1 and CDR2 sequences are MNHEY and SVGAGI. The chain's CDR3 is CASSSPGGNTIYF. In DNA form, the CDR3 reads TGTGCCAGCAGTTCCCCCGGGGGAAACACCATATATTTT.

This chain joins TRBV4-2 and TRBJ1-4; 9 nucleotides align to TRBD1. The CDR3 is 13 amino acids. Germline V gene data show CDR1 as LGHNA and CDR2 as YNFKEQ. With 1 base clipped from V and 12 bases from J, the junction kept 3 bases outside the gene matches. CDR3 DNA sequence: TGTGCCAGCAGCCAAGTTGGGGACAGGGAACTGTTTTTT. Residues: CASSQVGDRELFF.

The chain uses TRBV19 and TRBJ1-1; TRBD1 is a possible D gene (6 bases). This CDR3 comprises 16 residues. V lost 4 bases to trimming and J lost 3 bases, with 18 bases between them. Germline values: CDR1 LNHDA, CDR2 SQIVND (reference sequence). CDR3 sequence reads: CASSTGPRGAHTEAFF. The CDR3 nucleotides are TGTGCCAGTAGTACAGGCCCTCGGGGGGCTCACACTGAAGCTTTCTTT.

This clone came up once. This chain uses TRBV30 with TRBJ1-5; 7 nucleotides match TRBD1. CDR1 and CDR2 from the germline V gene are GTSNPN and SVGIG (reference sequence). V trimming: 0 bases; J trimming: 0 bases; junction bases outside the gene matches: 5. This CDR3 has 16 amino acids. Here the CDR3 reads CAWSVGQGDSNQPQHF. The CDR3 nucleotides read TGTGCCTGGAGTGTTGGGCAGGGGGATAGCAATCAGCCCCAGCATTTT.

This clone was detected a few times. The chain uses TRBV7-2 and TRBJ2-7, with TRBD2 matching 9 bases. Trimming at V came to 4 bases and at J to 4 bases, leaving 8 bases not matched to a gene. The CDR3 extends over 15 amino acids. Germline-derived CDR1 and CDR2 are SGHTA and FQGNSA. The CDR3 loop reads CASSWSGGYRYEQYF. The CDR3 bases are TGTGCCAGCAGCTGGAGCGGGGGGTATAGATACGAGCAGTACTTC.

J is TRBJ2-5 and V is TRBV19, with a possible D match to TRBD1 (6 bases). CDR1 and CDR2 (germline): LNHDA, SQIVND (reference sequence). The CDR3 length is 12 residues. The germline V and J ends were trimmed by 11 bases and 8 bases, with 18 bases remaining between them. CDR3 amino acids: CASSQGPPTQYF. The CDR3 nucleotides read TGTGCCTCAAGCCAGGGGCCACCCACCCAGTACTTC.

This CDR3 is CASSPPPVGTGGAHYTF. The CDR3 DNA reads as TGTGCCAGCAGTCCCCCACCGGTCGGGACAGGGGGAGCCCACTACACCTTC. The chain is built from TRBV6-6 and TRBJ1-2, with TRBD1 matching over 11 bases. Germline CDR1 reads MNHNY; CDR2 reads SVGAGI (reference sequence). With 5 bases clipped from V and 10 bases from J, the junction kept 18 bases outside the gene matches. This CDR3 is 17 amino acids long.

V usage is TRBV7-6 and J usage is TRBJ2-1; possibly TRBD2 for D (5 bases). The CDR3 extends over 13 amino acids. V shed 5 bases and J shed 5 bases, with 10 bases lying between them. Germline V gene sequence: CDR1 SGHVS, CDR2 FNYEAQ. This CDR3 is CASSQDLHNEQFF. The DNA of the CDR3 is TGTGCCAGCAGCCAGGACTTACACAATGAGCAGTTCTTC.

This rearrangement joins TRBV7-2 to TRBJ1-3, with a possible D match to TRBD1 (6 bases). V was pared by 4 bases and J by 0 bases, with 10 bases between. Germline CDR1 reads SGHTA; CDR2 reads FQGNSA. The CDR3 spans 15 residues. The CDR3 region is CASSSDSVSGNTIYF. CDR3 DNA: TGTGCCAGCAGCTCGGACAGTGTCTCTGGAAACACCATATATTTT.

V usage is TRBV14 and J usage is TRBJ1-2, with 8 positions matching TRBD1. The CDR3 is made up of 13 amino acids. Germline CDR1 reads SGHDN; CDR2 reads FVKESK. V dropped 4 bases and J dropped 7; count of bases not matched to a gene: 5. The CDR3 protein is CASSRYGQGGYTF. CDR3 nucleotides: TGTGCCAGCAGCCGATATGGACAGGGTGGCTACACCTTC. Full variable domain (remainder filled in from reference TRBV14 and TRBJ1-2): EAGVTQFPSHSVIEKGQTVTLRCDPISGHDNLYWYRRVMGKEIKFLLHFVKESKQDESGMPNNRFLAERTGGTYSTLKVQPAELEDSGVYFCASSRYGQGGYTFGSGTRLTVV.

The V and J genes are TRBV5-1 and TRBJ2-7; D is uncertain. The V and J ends lost 0 bases and 3 bases respectively, with 10 bases between them. The CDR3 contains 14 residues. Germline V CDR1 and CDR2: SGHRS, YFSETQ. For the CDR3, the DNA is TGCGCCAGCAGCTTGGGGCCTCCTGACTACGAGCAGTACTTC. Its translation is CASSLGPPDYEQYF.

This clone was recorded only once. This sequence joins TRBV20-1 and TRBJ2-5, with D uncertain. Trimming removed 3 bases at V and 2 bases at J, with 7 bases between. Germline V CDR1 and CDR2: DFQATT, SNEGSKA (reference sequence). This CDR3 comprises 12 residues. The CDR3 DNA reads TGCAGTGCTAGTGAACAGCAAGAGACCCAGTACTTC. Residues: CSASEQQETQYF.

The chain combines TRBV3-1 (or the pseudogene TRBV3-2) with TRBJ1-3; D is unclear. The CDR3 contains 12 residues. V was pared by 5 bases and J by 4 bases, with 6 bases between. Germline V gene lookup returns CDR1 LGHDT and CDR2 YNNKEL (reference sequence). Here the CDR3 DNA reads TGTGCCAGCAGCTCCCCAGGAAACACCATATATTTT. This gives the protein CASSSPGNTIYF.

The chain has TRBV10-2 and TRBJ1-3; D not certain. Per germline, CDR1 WSHSY and CDR2 SAAADI. The CDR3 loop spans 14 amino acids. The germline V and J ends were trimmed by 3 bases and 0 bases, with 6 bases remaining between them. CDR3 in DNA: TGCGCCAGCAGTGACCCGGTCTCTGGAAACACCATATATTTT. Protein product: CASSDPVSGNTIYF.

V and J are TRBV30 and TRBJ1-3, with 7 bases matching TRBD1. The CDR3 has 16 amino acids. CDR1 and CDR2 (germline): GTSNPN, SVGIG (reference sequence). Trimming at V came to 6 bases and at J to 0 bases, leaving 11 bases not matched to a gene. CDR3: CACNLGTVNSGNTIYF. The CDR3 region has the DNA TGTGCCTGTAACCTGGGGACAGTCAACTCTGGAAACACCATATATTTT.

This chain links TRBV5-1 with TRBJ1-1; TRBD1 is a possible D gene (6 bases). Germline V lookup: CDR1 SGHRS, CDR2 YFSETQ. The CDR3 length is 13 residues. The V end was cut by 0 bases, the J end by 5 bases, with 8 bases between. This CDR3 reads CASSLDQGTEAFF. The CDR3 nucleotides are TGCGCCAGCAGCTTGGATCAGGGGACTGAAGCTTTCTTT.

The gene calls are TRBV5-1 and TRBJ2-1; TRBD2 might be the D (5 bases). With 4 bases removed from V and 6 bases from J, the gap between germline ends came to 17 bases. CDR3 length: 15 residues. The germline gives CDR1 SGHRS, CDR2 YFSETQ. CDR3 DNA: TGCGCCAGCAGCCTAGCAGGAACAACAATCAATGAGCAGTTCTTC. Encoded protein: CASSLAGTTINEQFF.

The gene calls are TRBV7-6 and TRBJ1-4; 8 bases fit TRBD1. The germline V gene encodes CDR1 SGHVS and CDR2 FNYEAQ. J gave up 12 bases and V 1 base, and 1 base lay outside the gene matches. The CDR3 covers 12 residues. CDR3 sequence reads: CASSLGQGQLFF. The CDR3 nucleotides read TGTGCCAGCAGCTTAGGACAGGGGCAACTGTTTTTT.

The gene calls are TRBV5-1 and TRBJ1-2; 8 bases fit TRBD1. The CDR3 has 16 residues. CDR1 and CDR2 from the germline V gene are SGHRS and YFSETQ. Germline trimming cut 4 bases from V and 1 base from J; bases unmatched to any gene: 9. The chain's CDR3 is CASSGAETGDNYGYTF. CDR3 DNA sequence: TGCGCCAGCAGCGGTGCCGAGACAGGGGATAACTATGGCTACACCTTC.

This clone occurred a few times. V is TRBV5-1 and J is TRBJ2-2; TRBD1 aligns across 8 bases. CDR3 length: 18 amino acids. V lost 2 bases to trimming and J lost 7 bases; unmatched junction nucleotides: 16. Germline V gene data show CDR1 as SGHRS and CDR2 as YFSETQ. CDR3 sequence reads: CASSFPYRPGGEGGELFF. The CDR3 DNA follows: TGCGCCAGCAGCTTCCCTTATCGCCCAGGGGGCGAGGGCGGGGAGCTGTTTTTT.

This clone has only one observation. J is TRBJ2-1 and V is TRBV5-1; 8 bases are a match to TRBD2. Germline lookup yields CDR1 SGHRS and CDR2 YFSETQ. The junction had 14 bases not matched to a gene; V was cut back by 0 bases and J by 0 bases. This CDR3 is 20 amino acids long. The CDR3 reads CASSLGSLAGYASSYNEQFF. CDR3 bases: TGCGCCAGCAGCTTGGGTTCCCTAGCGGGCTACGCGAGCTCCTACAATGAGCAGTTCTTC.

The chain uses TRBV18 and TRBJ2-1; D unclear. The germline gives CDR1 KGHSH, CDR2 LQKENI. The CDR3 contains 14 residues. Trimming removed 1 base at V and 6 bases at J, with 10 bases between. The CDR3 bases are TGTGCCAGCTCACCACTGGCTTCCGTCAATGAGCAGTTCTTC. This encodes CASSPLASVNEQFF.

In this sample, this clone turned up once. This chain joins TRBV6-6 and TRBJ2-2, with a weak D call TRBD1 (6 bases). CDR1 is MNHNY, CDR2 SVGAGI, per germline (reference sequence). Trimming removed 8 bases from V and 2 bases from J, with 12 bases in between. The CDR3 has 14 residues. In DNA, the CDR3 is TGTGCCAGCTCCCCAGGGGAAAACACCGGGGAGCTGTTTTTT. Encoded protein: CASSPGENTGELFF.

This clone appeared a single time. V and J are TRBV14 and TRBJ2-6; D unresolved. The CDR3 runs to 16 residues. From germline, CDR1 is SGHDN and CDR2 FVKESK. The V gene lost 2 bases and the J gene lost 0 bases, with 8 bases spanning the gap. CDR3 sequence reads: CASSQTAFSGANVLTF. CDR3 in DNA: TGTGCCAGCAGCCAAACAGCTTTCTCTGGGGCCAACGTCCTGACTTTC.

The gene calls are TRBV5-1 and TRBJ2-3; unclear D gene. Germline V gene sequence: CDR1 SGHRS, CDR2 YFSETQ. This CDR3 is built from 15 residues. The ends were cut back, 0 bases at V and 4 bases at J, with 12 bases in the middle. The CDR3 sequence is CASSLGQHQADTQYF. The CDR3 DNA sequence: TGCGCCAGCAGCTTGGGACAACACCAGGCAGATACGCAGTATTTT. Using reference TRBV5-1 and TRBJ2-3 for the parts outside the CDR3, the full variable domain is KAGVTQTPRYLIKTRGQQVTLSCSPISGHRSVSWYQQTPGQGLQFLFEYFSETQRNKGNFPGRFSGRQFSNSRSEMNVSTLELGDSALYLCASSLGQHQADTQYFGPGTRLTVL.